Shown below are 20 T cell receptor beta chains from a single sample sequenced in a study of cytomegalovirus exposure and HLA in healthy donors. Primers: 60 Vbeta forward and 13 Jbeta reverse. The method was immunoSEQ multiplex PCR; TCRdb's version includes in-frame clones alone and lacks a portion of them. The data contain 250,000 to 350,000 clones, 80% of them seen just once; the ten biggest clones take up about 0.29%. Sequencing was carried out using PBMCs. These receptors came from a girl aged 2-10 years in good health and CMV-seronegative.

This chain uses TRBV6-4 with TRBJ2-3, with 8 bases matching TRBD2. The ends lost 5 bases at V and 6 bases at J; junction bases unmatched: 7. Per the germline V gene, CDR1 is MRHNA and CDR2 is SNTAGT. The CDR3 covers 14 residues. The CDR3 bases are TGTGCCAGCAGTAGGCGGCGGGAGGAGGATACGCAGTATTTT. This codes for CASSRRREEDTQYF.

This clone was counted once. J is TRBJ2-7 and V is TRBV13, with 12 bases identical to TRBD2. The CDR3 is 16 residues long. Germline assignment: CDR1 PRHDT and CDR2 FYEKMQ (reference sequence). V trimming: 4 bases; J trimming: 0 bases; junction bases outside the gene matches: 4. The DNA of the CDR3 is TGTGCCAGCAGCTGGACTAGCGGGGCTAGCTCCTACGAGCAGTACTTC. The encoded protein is CASSWTSGASSYEQYF.

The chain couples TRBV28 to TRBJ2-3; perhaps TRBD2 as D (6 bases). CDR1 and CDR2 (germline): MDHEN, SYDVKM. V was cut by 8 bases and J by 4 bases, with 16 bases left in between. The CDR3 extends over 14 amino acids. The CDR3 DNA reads TGTGCCAGCGAGCCCAAATGGGGGGCAGATACGCAGTATTTT. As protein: CASEPKWGADTQYF. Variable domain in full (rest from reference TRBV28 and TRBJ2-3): DVKVTQSSRYLVKRTGEKVFLECVQDMDHENMFWYRQDPGLGLRLIYFSYDVKMKEKGDIPEGYSVSREKKERFSLILESASTNQTSMYLCASEPKWGADTQYFGPGTRLTVL.

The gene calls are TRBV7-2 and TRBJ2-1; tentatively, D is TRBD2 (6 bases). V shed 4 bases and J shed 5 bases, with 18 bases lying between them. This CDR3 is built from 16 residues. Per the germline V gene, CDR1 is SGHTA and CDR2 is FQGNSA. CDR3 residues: CASSSISGPRDNEQFF. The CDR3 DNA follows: TGTGCCAGCAGCTCCATAAGCGGGCCGCGGGACAATGAGCAGTTCTTC.

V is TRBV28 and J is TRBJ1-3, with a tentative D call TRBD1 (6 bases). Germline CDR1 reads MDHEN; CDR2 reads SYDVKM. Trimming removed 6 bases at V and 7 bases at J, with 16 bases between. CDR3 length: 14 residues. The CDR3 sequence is CASSSGQTVNTIYF. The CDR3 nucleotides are TGTGCCAGCAGCTCGGGACAAACTGTGAACACCATATATTTT.

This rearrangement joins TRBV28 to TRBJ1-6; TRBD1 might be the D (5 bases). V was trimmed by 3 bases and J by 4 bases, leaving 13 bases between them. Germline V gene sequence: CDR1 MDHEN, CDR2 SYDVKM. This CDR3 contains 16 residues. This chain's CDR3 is CASSFVGGVYNSPLHF. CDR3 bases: TGTGCCAGCAGTTTCGTGGGGGGAGTGTATAATTCACCCCTCCACTTT.

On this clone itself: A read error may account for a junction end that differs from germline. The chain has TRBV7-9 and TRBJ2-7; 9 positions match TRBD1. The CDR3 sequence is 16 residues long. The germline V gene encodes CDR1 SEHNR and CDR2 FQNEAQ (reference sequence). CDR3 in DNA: TGTTCCAGCAGCGGAAAGGACAGGGGTTTTCCCCACGAGCAGTACTTC. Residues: CSSSGKDRGFPHEQYF.

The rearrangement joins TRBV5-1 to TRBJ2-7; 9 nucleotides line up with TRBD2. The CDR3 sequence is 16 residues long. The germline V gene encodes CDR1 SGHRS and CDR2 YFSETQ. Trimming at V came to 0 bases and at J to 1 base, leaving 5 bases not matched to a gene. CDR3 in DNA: TGCGCCAGCAGCTTGGCTTCTAGCGGGACTTCCTACGAGCAGTACTTC. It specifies CASSLASSGTSYEQYF.

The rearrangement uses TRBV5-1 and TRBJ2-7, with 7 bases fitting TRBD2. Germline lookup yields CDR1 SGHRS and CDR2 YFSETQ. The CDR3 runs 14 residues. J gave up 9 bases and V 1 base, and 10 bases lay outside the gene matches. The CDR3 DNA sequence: TGCGCCAGCAGCTTGCCTGGACTAGTCCCGCGGCAGTACTTC. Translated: CASSLPGLVPRQYF. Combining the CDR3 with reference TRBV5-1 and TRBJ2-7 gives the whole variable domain KAGVTQTPRYLIKTRGQQVTLSCSPISGHRSVSWYQQTPGQGLQFLFEYFSETQRNKGNFPGRFSGRQFSNSRSEMNVSTLELGDSALYLCASSLPGLVPRQYFGPGTRLTVT.

CDR3 amino acids: CASSLDLAGEYNEQFF. The CDR3 bases are TGTGCCAGCAGCTTGGATCTAGCGGGAGAGTACAATGAGCAGTTCTTC. The gene calls are TRBV5-4 and TRBJ2-1, with 10 bases fitting TRBD2. Looked up from germline, CDR1 is SGHNT and CDR2 is YYREEE (reference sequence). The CDR3 covers 16 residues. Unmatched junction bases numbered 4, after V lost 0 bases and J lost 4 bases.

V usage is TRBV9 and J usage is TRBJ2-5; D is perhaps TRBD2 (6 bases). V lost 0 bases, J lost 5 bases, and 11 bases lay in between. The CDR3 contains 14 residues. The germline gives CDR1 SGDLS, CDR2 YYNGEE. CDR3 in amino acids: CASSVGWDWETQYF. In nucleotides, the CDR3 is TGTGCCAGCAGCGTAGGGTGGGACTGGGAGACCCAGTACTTC.

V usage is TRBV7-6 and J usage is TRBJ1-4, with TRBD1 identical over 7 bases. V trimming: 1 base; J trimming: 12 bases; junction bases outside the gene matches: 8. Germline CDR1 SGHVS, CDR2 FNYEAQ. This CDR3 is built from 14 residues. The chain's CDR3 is CASSLEVTGPELFF. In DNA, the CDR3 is TGTGCCAGCAGCTTAGAAGTGACAGGGCCTGAACTGTTTTTT.

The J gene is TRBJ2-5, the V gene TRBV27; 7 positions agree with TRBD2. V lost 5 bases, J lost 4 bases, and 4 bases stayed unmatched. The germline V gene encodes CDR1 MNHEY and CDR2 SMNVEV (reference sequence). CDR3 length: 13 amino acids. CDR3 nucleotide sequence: TGTGCCAGCAGTCCGCCGGGAGGAGAGACCCAGTACTTC. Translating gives CASSPPGGETQYF.

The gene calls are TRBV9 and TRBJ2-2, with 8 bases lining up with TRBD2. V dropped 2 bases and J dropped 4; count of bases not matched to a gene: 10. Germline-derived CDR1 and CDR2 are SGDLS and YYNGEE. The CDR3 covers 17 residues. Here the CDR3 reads CASSVMRTGGATGELFF. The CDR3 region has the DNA TGTGCCAGCAGCGTTATGAGAACCGGGGGGGCCACCGGGGAGCTGTTTTTT.

CDR3: CASSQLAGIIYNEQFF. In DNA, the CDR3 is TGCGCCAGCAGCCAACTGGCGGGAATCATCTACAATGAGCAGTTCTTC. The genes are TRBV4-1 and TRBJ2-1, with D maybe TRBD2 (6 bases). The CDR3 is 16 amino acids. CDR1 is MGHRA and CDR2 is YSYEKL in the germline V gene. V was cut by 2 bases and J by 3 bases, with 14 bases left in between.

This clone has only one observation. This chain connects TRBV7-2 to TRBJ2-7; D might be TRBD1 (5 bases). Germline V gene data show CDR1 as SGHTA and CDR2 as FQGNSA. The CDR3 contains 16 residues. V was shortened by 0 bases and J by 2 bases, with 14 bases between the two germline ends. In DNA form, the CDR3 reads TGTGCCAGCAGCTTAGCCGTGGGGCCGGACACCTACGAGCAGTACTTC. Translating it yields CASSLAVGPDTYEQYF. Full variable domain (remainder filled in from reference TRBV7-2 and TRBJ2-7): GAGVSQSPSNKVTEKGKDVELRCDPISGHTALYWYRQSLGQGLEFLIYFQGNSAPDKSGLPSDRFSAERTGGSVSTLTIQRTQQEDSAVYLCASSLAVGPDTYEQYFGPGTRLTVT.

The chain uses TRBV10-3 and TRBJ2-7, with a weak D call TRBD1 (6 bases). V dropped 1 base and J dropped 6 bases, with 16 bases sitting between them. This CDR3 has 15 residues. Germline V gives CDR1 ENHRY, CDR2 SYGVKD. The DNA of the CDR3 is TGTGCCATCAGTGAGTGGACAGCGGTCGGCTGCGAGCAGTACTTC. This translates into CAISEWTAVGCEQYF.

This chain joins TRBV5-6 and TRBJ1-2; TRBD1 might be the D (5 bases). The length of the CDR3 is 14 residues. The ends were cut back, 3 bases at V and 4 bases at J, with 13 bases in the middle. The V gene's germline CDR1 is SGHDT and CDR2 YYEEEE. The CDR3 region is CASSSTQGIYGYTF. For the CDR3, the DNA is TGTGCCAGCAGCTCGACCCAGGGAATCTATGGCTACACCTTC.

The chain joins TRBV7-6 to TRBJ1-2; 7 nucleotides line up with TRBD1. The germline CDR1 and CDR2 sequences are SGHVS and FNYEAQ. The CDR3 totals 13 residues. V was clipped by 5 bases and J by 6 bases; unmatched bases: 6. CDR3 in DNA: TGTGCCAGCAGCCCAGGGGGTAGTGATGGCTACACCTTC. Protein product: CASSPGGSDGYTF.

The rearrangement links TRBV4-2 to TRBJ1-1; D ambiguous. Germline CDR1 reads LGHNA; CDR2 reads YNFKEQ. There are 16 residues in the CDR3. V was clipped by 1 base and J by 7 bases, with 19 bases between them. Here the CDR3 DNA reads TGTGCCAGCAGCCAAGGTCCCCTGCAAACCCGGGGTGAAGCTTTCTTT. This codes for CASSQGPLQTRGEAFF.